Listed here are 11 T cell receptor beta chains from one sample, sequenced in a study of blood T cell repertoires in COVID-19. Some clones are missing from TCRdb's copy, which holds only in-frame ones; the method was immunoSEQ multiplex PCR. The data hold around 100,000 clones, with about 90% observed a single time. The material sequenced was peripheral blood. All receptors come from a man aged 25 to 40 in a cohort sampled during active COVID-19.

This chain joins TRBV5-5 and TRBJ1-1; D remains ambiguous. Germline V gene lookup returns CDR1 SGHKS and CDR2 YYEKEE (reference sequence). This CDR3 has 13 amino acids. Trimming cost V 3 bases and J 3 bases, with 9 bases left between them. The CDR3 sequence is CASSSTVDTEAFF. The CDR3 nucleotides read TGTGCCAGCAGCTCCACAGTGGACACTGAAGCTTTCTTT.

This clone has a handful of counts. The chain uses TRBV29-1 and TRBJ2-1; TRBD2 matches 11 bases. The CDR3 consists of 14 residues. Germline lookup yields CDR1 SQVTM and CDR2 ANQGSEA. Trimming cost V 6 bases and J 1 base; bases outside gene matches: 2. The CDR3 sequence is CSVWTSGSYNEQFF. The CDR3 DNA follows: TGCAGCGTCTGGACTAGCGGGTCCTACAATGAGCAGTTCTTC.

The V call is TRBV7-9, the J call TRBJ1-2; weak D call: TRBD1 (6 bases). Germline assignment: CDR1 SEHNR and CDR2 FQNEAQ (reference sequence). Trimming left V 1 base short and J 8 bases short, with 20 bases between. The CDR3 runs 16 residues. The CDR3 loop reads CASSLGAADQGRGYTF. The CDR3 region has the DNA TGTGCCAGCAGCTTAGGTGCTGCTGACCAGGGGCGGGGCTACACCTTC.

This clone was seen a handful of times. The chain carries TRBV5-1 and TRBJ2-7; 9 positions agree with TRBD1. In germline, CDR1 is SGHRS, CDR2 YFSETQ. The CDR3 covers 13 residues. The trim removed 5 bases at V and 6 bases at J, leaving 6 bases unmatched. The CDR3 sequence is CASRPLQGAEQYF. CDR3 DNA: TGCGCCAGCAGACCATTACAGGGGGCCGAGCAGTACTTC.

This rearrangement joins TRBV18 to TRBJ2-1; D perhaps matches TRBD1 (7 bases). V was pared by 3 bases and J by 5 bases, with 14 bases between. Per the germline V gene, CDR1 is KGHSH and CDR2 is LQKENI. This CDR3 comprises 15 residues. CDR3 DNA sequence: TGTGCCAGCTCACCCAGGGGGGCCGCCCACAATGAGCAGTTCTTC. Amino acids: CASSPRGAAHNEQFF.

V is TRBV14 and J is TRBJ2-4; possible D gene TRBD2, 7 bases. CDR1 and CDR2 (germline): SGHDN, FVKESK. The CDR3 loop spans 21 amino acids. V was clipped by 4 bases and J by 2 bases, with 30 bases between them. CDR3 protein: CASSPLDSGRGPTGTKNIQYF. DNA of the CDR3: TGTGCCAGCAGCCCCCTTGATTCGGGGCGGGGGCCTACGGGGACCAAAAACATTCAGTACTTC. The variable domain in full, completed from reference TRBV14 and TRBJ2-4, reads EAGVTQFPSHSVIEKGQTVTLRCDPISGHDNLYWYRRVMGKEIKFLLHFVKESKQDESGMPNNRFLAERTGGTYSTLKVQPAELEDSGVYFCASSPLDSGRGPTGTKNIQYFGAGTRLSVL.

V and J are TRBV18 and TRBJ2-3; a possible D gene is TRBD1 (5 bases). The V gene's germline CDR1 is KGHSH and CDR2 LQKENI. The CDR3 has 14 residues. V was pared by 4 bases and J by 1 base, with 9 bases between. The CDR3 loop reads CASSRSRGTDTQYF. The DNA for the CDR3 is TGTGCCAGCTCACGATCCAGGGGCACAGATACGCAGTATTTT.

This sequence joins TRBV6-1 and TRBJ2-1, with 8 bases matching TRBD1. The germline V gene encodes CDR1 MNHNS and CDR2 SASEGT. This CDR3 is built from 15 residues. With 3 bases clipped from V and 8 bases from J, the junction kept 9 bases outside the gene matches. The CDR3 is CASSEVAGGFYEQFF. The DNA for the CDR3 is TGTGCCAGCAGTGAGGTGGCAGGGGGCTTCTATGAGCAGTTCTTC.

The rearrangement joins TRBV25-1 to TRBJ1-6, with D possibly matching TRBD1 (6 bases). CDR1 and CDR2 (germline): MGHDK, SYGVNS. The V end lost 3 bases, the J end lost 4 bases, and 19 bases lay between the germline ends. CDR3 length: 18 amino acids. The CDR3, as DNA: TGTGCCAGCAGTGACCCAAGGGAACAGGGACGATATAATTCACCCCTCCACTTT. Encoded protein: CASSDPREQGRYNSPLHF.

V usage is TRBV7-2 and J usage is TRBJ2-1, with D possibly being TRBD2 (5 bases). Germline V gene sequence: CDR1 SGHTA, CDR2 FQGNSA. This CDR3 comprises 14 residues. V was shortened by 4 bases and J by 7 bases, with 14 bases between the two germline ends. CDR3 nucleotides: TGTGCCAGCAGCTCCCCGCTCCGGGGAAATGAGCAGTTCTTC. It yields the protein CASSSPLRGNEQFF.

This rearrangement joins TRBV2 to TRBJ2-3; 8 bases are shared with TRBD2. V was clipped by 6 bases and J by 0 bases; unmatched bases: 2. The CDR3 runs 14 residues. Per the germline V gene, CDR1 is SNHLY and CDR2 is FYNNEI. The CDR3: CASRVAGSTDTQYF. The CDR3 DNA reads TGTGCCAGCAGAGTAGCGGGGAGCACAGATACGCAGTATTTT.